The 20 T cell receptor beta chains below come from one sample, sequenced in a study of T cells after somatic rescue of genetic block. Here immunoSEQ multiplex PCR was the method, and the copy in TCRdb shows in-frame clones only, minus some. This sample has under 150,000 clones, with around nine tenths found just once. The sequenced sample consisted of peripheral blood mononuclear cells (PBMCs). These receptors were collected from a woman aged 18-30 years.

This chain links TRBV7-8 with TRBJ2-7; 10 bases map to TRBD1. Unmatched junction bases numbered 3, after V lost 5 bases and J lost 2 bases. The CDR3 is 14 amino acids. Germline V gene data show CDR1 as SGHVS and CDR2 as FQNEAQ. The CDR3 bases are TGTGCCAGCAGCGTCGGACAGGGGGCCTACGAGCAGTACTTC. This gives the protein CASSVGQGAYEQYF. Variable domain in full (rest from reference TRBV7-8 and TRBJ2-7): GAGVSQSPRYKVAKRGQDVALRCDPISGHVSLFWYQQALGQGPEFLTYFQNEAQLDKSGLPSDRFFAERPEGSVSTLKIQRTQQEDSAVYLCASSVGQGAYEQYFGPGTRLTVT.

The gene calls are TRBV10-3 and TRBJ1-4; no definite D call. Germline-derived CDR1 and CDR2 are ENHRY and SYGVKD. The CDR3 covers 15 residues. V lost 2 bases, J lost 6 bases, and 13 bases lay in between. CDR3 nucleotide sequence: TGTGCCATCAGTGAGGCTTCGGATTTATATGAAAAACTGTTTTTT. Translating gives CAISEASDLYEKLFF.

V is TRBV5-1 and J is TRBJ2-2; D not certain. The CDR3 is made up of 17 amino acids. Looked up from germline, CDR1 is SGHRS and CDR2 is YFSETQ. Trimming took off 5 bases at V and 0 bases at J, with 17 bases between the two ends. The CDR3 loop reads CASSSSGRSPNTGELFF. For the CDR3, the DNA is TGCGCCAGCAGTTCCTCCGGACGGTCGCCGAACACCGGGGAGCTGTTTTTT.

The chain couples TRBV7-3 to TRBJ2-2; 8 bases map to TRBD1. V shed 5 bases and J 3 bases; nucleotides not matched to a gene: 5. The V gene's germline CDR1 is SGHTA and CDR2 FQGTGA. The CDR3 loop spans 15 amino acids. CDR3: CASSRDRTDTGELFF. The CDR3 DNA is TGTGCCAGCAGCCGGGACAGGACCGACACCGGGGAGCTGTTTTTT. The full variable domain, in which reference TRBV7-3 and TRBJ2-2 provide the parts outside the CDR3, is GAGVSQTPSNKVTEKGKYVELRCDPISGHTALYWYRQSLGQGPEFLIYFQGTGAADDSGLPNDRFFAVRPEGSVSTLKIQRTERGDSAVYLCASSRDRTDTGELFFGEGSRLTVL.

The chain combines TRBV21-1 with TRBJ1-3. TRBV21-1 is deemed a pseudogene. CDR3 length: 13 residues. The CDR3 DNA sequence: TGTGCCAGCAGCCTCGGCGGGGTGCGCACCATATATTTT. Amino acids: CASSLGGVRTIYF.

This clone was recorded at least ten times. The chain has TRBV15 and TRBJ2-7; the D gene is possibly TRBD1 (6 bases). CDR3 length: 17 amino acids. Trimming took 5 bases from V and 6 from J, leaving 26 bases between them. Germline CDR1 is LNHNV and CDR2 is YYDKDF (reference sequence). The CDR3 loop is CATSSWTDRRGLGEQYF. The CDR3 DNA follows: TGTGCCACCAGCTCATGGACAGACCGGCGAGGGTTAGGCGAGCAGTACTTC.

The chain combines TRBV19 with TRBJ1-1, with 7 bases fitting TRBD1. Unmatched junction bases numbered 7, after V lost 5 bases and J lost 1 base. Germline CDR1 LNHDA, CDR2 SQIVND (reference sequence). This CDR3 comprises 15 residues. CDR3 in DNA: TGTGCCAGTAGTTCTTCGACAGGGTGGAACACTGAAGCTTTCTTT. It translates to CASSSSTGWNTEAFF.

The chain recombines TRBV7-9 with TRBJ2-4; perhaps TRBD1 as D (5 bases). V was clipped by 5 bases and J by 0 bases, with 14 bases between them. CDR3 length: 16 amino acids. Germline CDR1 and CDR2: SEHNR and FQNEAQ (reference sequence). The CDR3 sequence: CASSLGVDLAKNIQYF. The CDR3 coding sequence is TGTGCCAGCAGCCTAGGGGTAGACCTAGCCAAAAACATTCAGTACTTC. Together with reference TRBV7-9 and TRBJ2-4, the CDR3 gives the full variable domain: DTGVSQNPRHKITKRGQNVTFRCDPISEHNRLYWYRQTLGQGPEFLTYFQNEAQLEKSRLLSDRFSAERPKGSFSTLEIQRTEQGDSAMYLCASSLGVDLAKNIQYFGAGTRLSVL.

V and J are TRBV4-2 and TRBJ2-5; 7 positions agree with TRBD2. The V gene end was trimmed by 0 bases and the J gene end by 4 bases; junction bases not matched to a gene: 20. This CDR3 is 20 amino acids long. The V gene's germline CDR1 is LGHNA and CDR2 YNFKEQ. The CDR3 DNA reads TGTGCCAGCAGCCAAGAGGGAGACGATCCAGCGGGGATATGGAGAGAGACCCAGTACTTC. Translation: CASSQEGDDPAGIWRETQYF.

This clone was recorded once. This chain joins TRBV5-6 and TRBJ2-3, with D perhaps TRBD2 (5 bases). Looked up from germline, CDR1 is SGHDT and CDR2 is YYEEEE. Trimming took off 0 bases at V and 6 bases at J, with 5 bases between the two ends. The CDR3 loop spans 12 amino acids. The CDR3 nucleotides are TGTGCCAGCAGCTTGGGGAGGGATACGCAGTATTTT. It yields the protein CASSLGRDTQYF.

The V gene is TRBV15, the J gene TRBJ1-3, with 10 bases matching TRBD1. Germline loops: CDR1 LNHNV, CDR2 YYDKDF (reference sequence). The CDR3 contains 19 residues. With 2 bases clipped from V and 0 bases from J, the junction kept 10 bases outside the gene matches. The CDR3 DNA reads as TGTGCCACCAGCAGACTATTGGGACAGGGGACGCGCTCTGGAAACACCATATATTTT. This codes for CATSRLLGQGTRSGNTIYF.

The CDR3 nucleotides read TGTGCCAGCAGCTTAGAGTCGAGCGGGGCCTTTTACGAGCAGTACTTC. This codes for CASSLESSGAFYEQYF. The V and J genes are TRBV7-2 and TRBJ2-7; 7 bases fit TRBD2. V gave up 1 base and J gave up 4 bases; unmatched junction bases: 10. The germline V gene has CDR1 SGHTA and CDR2 FQGNSA. The CDR3 is made up of 16 amino acids.

The chain recombines TRBV29-1 with TRBJ2-2; D may be TRBD1 or TRBD2 (5 bases each). There are 14 residues in the CDR3. V dropped 7 bases and J dropped 8 bases, with 20 bases sitting between them. In germline, CDR1 is SQVTM, CDR2 ANQGSEA. The CDR3 coding sequence is TGCAGCGCACCTGGGACGACCTATTCTGGGGAGCTGTTTTTT. This gives the protein CSAPGTTYSGELFF.

This chain links TRBV6-6 with TRBJ2-1; the match to TRBD1 covers 7 bases. This CDR3 contains 15 residues. The V gene end was trimmed by 6 bases and the J gene end by 4 bases; junction bases not matched to a gene: 9. CDR1 and CDR2 (germline): MNHNY, SVGAGI (reference sequence). The CDR3: CASRARQGEYNEQFF. CDR3 in DNA: TGTGCCAGCAGGGCCCGACAGGGTGAATACAATGAGCAGTTCTTC.

The chain recombines TRBV27 with TRBJ2-7, with D possibly TRBD1 on 6 matching bases. Per germline, CDR1 MNHEY and CDR2 SMNVEV (reference sequence). The V and J ends lost 5 bases and 2 bases respectively, with 13 bases between them. CDR3 length: 14 amino acids. CDR3 region: CASSLSWDTYEQYF. The CDR3 DNA is TGTGCCAGCAGTCTCTCGTGGGACACCTACGAGCAGTACTTC.

As DNA, the CDR3 is TGTGCCAGCAGCCAAGTGTCCCCGGATGGATCAGATACGCAGTATTTT. Its translation is CASSQVSPDGSDTQYF. The chain links TRBV4-2 to TRBJ2-3; D ambiguous. V gave up 1 base and J gave up 4 bases, with 15 bases separating them. The length of the CDR3 is 16 residues. CDR1 LGHNA and CDR2 YNFKEQ come from the germline V gene.

The chain recombines TRBV19 with TRBJ2-1; possible D gene TRBD1, 6 bases. This CDR3 region has 12 residues. Germline values: CDR1 LNHDA, CDR2 SQIVND (reference sequence). The V end lost 3 bases, the J end lost 10 bases, and 10 bases lay between the germline ends. The CDR3 region has the DNA TGTGCCAGTAGTATCGGACAGAGGGAGCAGTTCTTC. It translates to CASSIGQREQFF.

The rearrangement uses TRBV18 and TRBJ2-5; D not resolved. V shed 6 bases and J shed 0 bases, with 14 bases lying between them. Germline CDR1 is KGHSH and CDR2 is LQKENI. The CDR3 totals 15 residues. The CDR3 nucleotides are TGTGCCAGCTCCTTAATGGAACGGAACCAAGAGACCCAGTACTTC. Translating it yields CASSLMERNQETQYF.

The chain employs TRBV18 and TRBJ2-3; 10 bases are shared with TRBD2. After removal of 9 bases from V and 4 bases from J, the junction contained 10 bases not matched to a gene. This CDR3 is 15 amino acids long. CDR1 KGHSH and CDR2 LQKENI come from the germline V gene. The CDR3 nucleotides read TGTGCCAGTACCCTTAGCGGGGGGACGGCAGATACGCAGTATTTT. Encoded protein: CASTLSGGTADTQYF.

The J gene is TRBJ2-4, the V gene TRBV19; D tentatively reads TRBD1 or TRBD2 (6 bases each). Germline assignment: CDR1 LNHDA and CDR2 SQIVND (reference sequence). Trimming took off 3 bases at V and 0 bases at J, with 18 bases between the two ends. The CDR3 is made up of 18 amino acids. CDR3 bases: TGTGCCAGTAGTATCGGTGCGGGGACACAACTAGCCAAAAACATTCAGTACTTC. Translation: CASSIGAGTQLAKNIQYF.